This T cell receptor beta chain is drawn from a study of blood T cell repertoires in COVID-19 (dated by TCRdb to 2020 to 2022). For the study in its entirety: The collaborator samples originated in the United States, Italy and Spain and spanned the acute and convalescent phases of COVID-19. The material from the prospective study consisted of cDNA or gDNA derived from T cells, B-cell-depleted T cells, or PBMCs. Deeply sampled blood TCRbeta repertoires from subjects exposed to, actively infected with, or recovered from COVID-19 were included in the dataset. A freely available public database, intended as a resource for researchers studying the immune response to SARS-CoV-2, is where the repertoires were released. The samples were drawn from the first 160 participants of the ongoing ImmuneRACE study and from 1,254 subjects provided by 6 global collaborators. The sample metadata nearly always contained a de-identified subject ID, COVID-19 status, age in years and sex. Where available, HLA class I and class II types were obtained from metadata supplied by the sample provider rather than from assay-based typing. What the research found in general, with its limitations: How much clinical and demographic metadata was included differed by source and by participant, and the metadata was provided uncurated.

Via the germline V gene, CDR1 is SGDLS and CDR2 YYNGEE. Its CDR3 holds 15 amino acids, cysteine through phenylalanine. The DNA shown is the 45-base CDR3, in frame from base 1. The V and J ends are trimmed by 0 bases and 3 bases, leaving 13 bases between them. The immunoSEQ Assay, a bias-controlled multiplex PCR, was used to amplify TCRbeta CDR3 regions from genomic DNA. The paper's data handling went like this. The number of nucleated cells in each sample was estimated by amplification of reference gene primers within the assay. To quantify the absolute abundance of each unique TCRbeta CDR3 rearrangement, sequence reads were collapsed and filtered. Productive Simpson clonality was computed per sample as the square root of Simpson's diversity index over productive rearrangements. Held by TCRdb, this immuneACCESS table contains in-frame sequences only and omits some clones. Under half of the omission traces to an unresolved V gene where checked; the cause of the rest is unknown. The V and J calls and clone size are taken from that table; D and trimming were inferred from the DNA. Counted in this sample were 100,000 or so clones; more than 75% of them appeared once. About a quarter of the sample lies in the top ten.

Whole blood was collected in K2EDTA tubes by collaborating institutions according to the institutions' own protocols. For TCRbeta analysis, collaborators shipped samples in one of three forms: frozen whole blood, isolated PBMCs, or DNA extracted from either of those sample types. Points on this clone: Its antigen target is currently unknown. It has no much larger one-base neighbor in the sample; base qualities were not kept.

The chain couples TRBV9 to TRBJ2-7; a tentative D match to TRBD1 spans 6 bases. Input material: peripheral blood. This receptor was identified in a human donor in a cohort sampled during active COVID-19. The DNA sequence reads TGTGCCAGCAGCGTAGCGTGGGGGCCAGACTACGAGCAGTACTTC. This sequence encodes CASSVAWGPDYEQYF.